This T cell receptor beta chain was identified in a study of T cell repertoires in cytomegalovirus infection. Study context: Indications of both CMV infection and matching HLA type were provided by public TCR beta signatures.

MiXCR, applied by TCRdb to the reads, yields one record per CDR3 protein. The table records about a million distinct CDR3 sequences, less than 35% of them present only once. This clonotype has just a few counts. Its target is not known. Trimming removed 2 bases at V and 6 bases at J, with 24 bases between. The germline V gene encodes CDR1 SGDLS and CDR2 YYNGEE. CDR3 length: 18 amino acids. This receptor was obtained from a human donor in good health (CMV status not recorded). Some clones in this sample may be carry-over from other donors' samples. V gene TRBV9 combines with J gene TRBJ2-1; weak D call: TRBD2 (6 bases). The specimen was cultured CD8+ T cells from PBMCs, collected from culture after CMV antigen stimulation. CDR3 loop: CASSVPRGEALEGNEQFF. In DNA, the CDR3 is TGTGCCAGCAGCGTCCCTAGAGGGGAGGCCCTGGAGGGCAATGAGCAGTTCTTC.